The 21 T cell receptor beta chains below were found in one sample sequenced in a study of naive and memory T cell subsets (dated by TCRdb to between 2016 and 2019). The receptor library was made with UMI-ligation and nested PCR. TCRdb shows the sequencer as Illumina MiSeq. To cover both TRBC1 and TRBC2, the beta constant-region primer consisted of an equimolar mix of two oligonucleotides. Four rounds of PCR, combining the SP2 primer with nested alpha and beta constant-region primers, were used to amplify the ligated cDNA. In-frame beta chains were kept once TCRdb had trimmed the public reads at Q25 with fastp and called clones with MiXCR. All rows with the same CDR3 protein become a single entry with the most common DNA and genes. This sample holds tens of thousands of distinct CDR3 sequences; 9% were observed only once. Together, the top ten hold about 1.3% of the sample. Material: naive CD8+ T cells from blood. The cell subset or site label of this sample denotes: naive T cells, CD45RA high CD27+. These TCRs come from a human donor in good health.

This clonotype was seen many times. The chain has TRBV29-1 and TRBJ2-7; 8 nucleotides align to TRBD2. V shed 0 bases, J shed 2 bases, and the junction held 6 bases outside the gene matches. The CDR3 is made up of 15 amino acids. Germline assignment: CDR1 SQVTM and CDR2 ANQGSEA. The CDR3 reads CSVEDPGTRTYEQYF. CDR3 DNA: TGCAGCGTTGAAGATCCCGGGACTAGGACCTACGAGCAGTACTTC.

The CDR3 DNA is TGTGCCAGCAGCCCCAACTCCGGGGAGCAGTACTTC. Translating gives CASSPNSGEQYF. The gene calls are TRBV6-5 and TRBJ2-7; no clear D. CDR3 length equals 12 residues. With 6 bases removed from V and 7 bases from J, the gap between germline ends came to 13 bases. Germline V lookup: CDR1 MNHEY, CDR2 SVGAGI.

This clonotype was picked up a small number of times. This CDR3 reads CASSYRPGELFF. The CDR3 DNA follows: TGTGCCAGCAGTTACCGGCCCGGGGAGCTGTTTTTT. V usage is TRBV6-5 and J usage is TRBJ2-2; D gene uncertain. The V gene's germline CDR1 is MNHEY and CDR2 SVGAGI. This CDR3 spans 12 amino acids. V lost 2 bases and J 6 bases, leaving 4 bases between the germline ends.

This clonotype was observed at least ten times. CDR3 in DNA: TGTGCCAGCAGCCCTGGGACAGGGGGCTTCATTCAGTACTTC. This encodes CASSPGTGGFIQYF. V usage is TRBV12-3 or TRBV12-4 and J usage is TRBJ2-4; 12 positions match TRBD1. V lost 6 bases, J lost 9 bases, and 6 bases stayed unmatched. This CDR3 is built from 14 residues.

The rearrangement joins TRBV7-9 to TRBJ1-6; D is uncertain. The V gene's germline CDR1 is SEHNR and CDR2 FQNEAQ (reference sequence). V was cut by 2 bases and J by 7 bases, with 3 bases left in between. This CDR3 contains 12 residues. The CDR3 is CASSLSNSPLHF. DNA of the CDR3: TGTGCCAGCAGCTTAAGCAATTCACCCCTCCACTTT. The full variable domain, rest sourced from reference TRBV7-9 and TRBJ1-6, is DTGVSQNPRHKITKRGQNVTFRCDPISEHNRLYWYRQTLGQGPEFLTYFQNEAQLEKSRLLSDRFSAERPKGSFSTLEIQRTEQGDSAMYLCASSLSNSPLHFGNGTRLTVT.

This clonotype has just a few counts. This chain joins TRBV28 and TRBJ2-3, with TRBD1 matching over 10 bases. Germline-derived CDR1 and CDR2 are MDHEN and SYDVKM. V was clipped by 7 bases and J by 6 bases; unmatched bases: 10. CDR3 length: 15 residues. The CDR3 region has the DNA TGTGCCAGCACCCGGGACAGGGGCCATGGGGATACGCAGTATTTT. This gives the protein CASTRDRGHGDTQYF.

This clonotype was observed at least ten times. The chain is built from TRBV6-2 or TRBV6-3 and TRBJ2-2, with D possibly called TRBD1 or TRBD2 (5 bases each). Germline V gene sequence: CDR1 MNHEY, CDR2 SVGEGT. The CDR3 has 15 residues. V gave up 2 bases and J gave up 4 bases, with 11 bases separating them. CDR3 region: CASSYGGYGTGELFF. The CDR3 bases are TGTGCCAGCAGTTACGGGGGTTATGGCACCGGGGAGCTGTTTTTT.

A few counts support this clonotype. This chain links TRBV20-1 with TRBJ2-7; possibly TRBD1 for D (6 bases). Germline assignment: CDR1 DFQATT and CDR2 SNEGSKA (reference sequence). Trimming cost V 3 bases and J 1 base, with 19 bases left between them. This CDR3 spans 16 amino acids. The CDR3 coding sequence is TGCAGTGCTAGCGTCGGTTGGATAAGGGGGTCCTACGAGCAGTACTTC. It translates to CSASVGWIRGSYEQYF.

This clonotype was counted ten times or more. This rearrangement joins TRBV11-2 to TRBJ2-1, with 13 bases that match TRBD2. The J segment lost 7 bases and the V segment lost 5 bases, leaving 5 bases of the junction unmatched. The CDR3 has 15 residues. The germline CDR1 and CDR2 sequences are SGHAT and FQNNGV. The CDR3 region has the DNA TGTGCCAGCAGCCCACTAGCGGGAGGGCGAAATGAGCAGTTCTTC. Amino acid sequence: CASSPLAGGRNEQFF.

The V call is TRBV6-5, the J call TRBJ2-1; 7 bases align to TRBD2. CDR3 length: 15 amino acids. Germline trimming cut 3 bases from V and 6 bases from J; bases unmatched to any gene: 8. Germline V CDR1 and CDR2: MNHEY, SVGAGI. CDR3 DNA sequence: TGTGCCAGCAGTTATATGACTAGCACCCTCAATGAGCAGTTCTTC. It translates to CASSYMTSTLNEQFF.

This clonotype was observed a few times. The J gene is TRBJ2-3, the V gene TRBV6-1, with 8 bases matching TRBD2. Germline CDR1 is MNHNS and CDR2 is SASEGT. The CDR3 is 14 residues long. Trimming cost V 7 bases and J 3 bases; bases outside gene matches: 6. CDR3 residues: CASIRSGSTDTQYF. The CDR3, as DNA: TGTGCCAGCATTCGAAGCGGGAGTACAGATACGCAGTATTTT.

This clonotype has only a few counts. The gene calls are TRBV27 and TRBJ2-3, with TRBD2 as a possible D gene (6 bases). The CDR3 has 17 amino acids. The V end lost 4 bases, the J end lost 2 bases, and 19 bases lay between the germline ends. Germline CDR1 and CDR2: MNHEY and SMNVEV (reference sequence). DNA for the CDR3: TGTGCCAGCAGTTCTTCCCGGTCGGGAGCAATCACAGATACGCAGTATTTT. Translated: CASSSSRSGAITDTQYF.

This clonotype was recorded at least ten times. This chain links TRBV12-3 or TRBV12-4 with TRBJ2-3; D may be TRBD1 (6 bases). This CDR3 has 16 residues. The germline V and J ends were trimmed by 8 bases and 2 bases, with 20 bases remaining between them. CDR3 sequence: CASSSSSAGDTDTQYF. CDR3 DNA: TGTGCCAGCTCCTCGAGTAGCGCAGGGGACACAGATACGCAGTATTTT.

The chain links TRBV27 to TRBJ1-1; a possible D gene is TRBD1 (6 bases). There are 13 residues in the CDR3. Germline V lookup: CDR1 MNHEY, CDR2 SMNVEV (reference sequence). V lost 4 bases, J lost 4 bases, and 10 bases lay in between. CDR3: CASSWGASTEAFF. CDR3 DNA sequence: TGTGCCAGCAGTTGGGGGGCGAGCACTGAAGCTTTCTTT.

This clonotype has just a few counts. DNA of the CDR3: TGCAGTGCTAGAGATAACTCGGGGTCCTACGAGCAGTACTTC. As protein: CSARDNSGSYEQYF. The chain recombines TRBV20-1 with TRBJ2-7, with a tentative D call TRBD2 (5 bases). V was clipped by 0 bases and J by 1 base, with 10 bases between them. In germline, CDR1 is DFQATT, CDR2 SNEGSKA (reference sequence). There are 14 residues in the CDR3.

Details on this clonotype: At one end, the junction sequence differs from germline, possibly due to a read error. The chain carries TRBV7-9 and TRBJ2-7, with 8 bases fitting TRBD1. This CDR3 is 14 amino acids long. In germline, CDR1 is SEHNR, CDR2 FQNEAQ (reference sequence). CDR3 nucleotides: TGTGACAGCAGCGGAGGGCAGGGGGCATACGAGCAGTACTTC. This codes for CDSSGGQGAYEQYF.

This clonotype was seen ten or more times. This chain connects TRBV5-1 to TRBJ2-7, with 11 bases that match TRBD2. Germline V gene sequence: CDR1 SGHRS, CDR2 YFSETQ. The V and J ends lost 4 bases and 0 bases, in that order; junction bases with no gene match: 9. The CDR3 runs to 17 residues. The chain's CDR3 is CASSPPTSGSGSYEQYF. In DNA, the CDR3 is TGCGCCAGCAGCCCTCCTACTAGCGGGAGCGGCTCCTACGAGCAGTACTTC.

This clonotype appeared a few times. The rearrangement uses TRBV6-6 and TRBJ1-2; 9 bases are shared with TRBD1. Trimming took 2 bases from V and 0 from J; bases not matched to a gene: 1. CDR1 is MNHNY and CDR2 is SVGAGI in the germline V gene (reference sequence). This CDR3 comprises 15 residues. This CDR3 is CASSYDRGANYGYTF. The CDR3 bases are TGTGCCAGCAGTTACGACAGGGGGGCTAACTATGGCTACACCTTC.

This clonotype was detected only a few times. The chain uses TRBV7-9 and TRBJ2-5, with unresolved D. The CDR3 runs to 14 residues. Germline V gene lookup returns CDR1 SEHNR and CDR2 FQNEAQ (reference sequence). V shed 5 bases and J shed 1 base, with 11 bases lying between them. DNA for the CDR3: TGTGCCAGCAGCCCGAGATTACCCCAAGAGACCCAGTACTTC. This gives the protein CASSPRLPQETQYF. The full variable domain, rest sourced from reference TRBV7-9 and TRBJ2-5, is DTGVSQNPRHKITKRGQNVTFRCDPISEHNRLYWYRQTLGQGPEFLTYFQNEAQLEKSRLLSDRFSAERPKGSFSTLEIQRTEQGDSAMYLCASSPRLPQETQYFGPGTRLLVL.

This clonotype came up many times. This sequence joins TRBV28 and TRBJ1-6; unclear D gene. V gave up 6 bases and J gave up 7 bases, with 13 bases separating them. Germline V lookup: CDR1 MDHEN, CDR2 SYDVKM. This CDR3 region has 14 residues. The CDR3 nucleotides read TGTGCCAGCAGGCGCATGTTCGGGAATTCACCCCTCCACTTT. The encoded protein is CASRRMFGNSPLHF.

This clonotype came up many times. The chain uses TRBV29-1 and TRBJ2-1, with TRBD2 matching over 14 bases. This CDR3 spans 18 amino acids. Germline loops: CDR1 SQVTM, CDR2 ANQGSEA. Unmatched junction bases numbered 10, after V lost 4 bases and J lost 2 bases. The CDR3 loop reads CSVAYPGLAGVTYNEQFF. The CDR3 nucleotides are TGCAGCGTTGCCTATCCGGGACTAGCGGGAGTAACCTACAATGAGCAGTTCTTC.